Listed below are T cell receptor beta chains from one sample, sequenced in a study of T cell clusters in autoimmune cytopenias. TCRdb reprocessed the multiplex PCR reads and stores each CDR3 protein as one record, lacking DNA. The repertoire table contains 3,500 to 5,000 distinct CDR3 sequences. The same data also went into a second study, on T cell repertoires in aging, cancer and after chemotherapy.

Sequenced sample: peripheral blood. The origin of the receptors is a human donor in good health. The CDR3 runs from the conserved cysteine through the conserved F or W. Size values are once, few and many counts, or a class for expanded clones, and some rows have none.

TRBJ1-6 TRBV30 NA CAWSVVRVKGPLHF
TRBJ2-3 TRBV6-2/TRBV6-3 medium-sized CASTLGGSVDTQYF
TRBJ1-6 TRBV24-1 NA CATQGQGNSPLHF
TRBJ1-1 TRBV19 NA CASSIRIVTEAFF
TRBJ1-6 TRBV6-1 NA CASSYESSPLHF
TRBJ2-1 TRBV6-5 medium-sized CASKGHASNEQFF
TRBJ2-1 TRBV12-3/TRBV12-4 NA CASSYPRGRRGGLNEQFF
TRBJ2-2 TRBV27 NA CASRGQSFMSGELFF
TRBJ1-5 TRBV6-9 NA CASIWTGQSNQPQHF
TRBJ2-6 TRBV19 medium-sized CASKGQGSSGANVLTF
TRBJ2-7 TRBV5-1 NA CASSPRGLAEETYEQYF
TRBJ2-7 TRBV5-5 NA CASMSGRTDYEQYF
TRBJ2-7 TRBV6-2/TRBV6-3 NA CASSSRRRGLSEQYF
TRBJ2-7 TRBV27 NA CASSTGSINEQYF
TRBJ2-2 TRBV19 NA CASRMVEMTTGELFF
TRBJ2-7 TRBV13 NA CASSQASYEQYF
TRBJ1-2 TRBV18 NA CASSPVGFNYGYTF
TRBJ1-5 TRBV12-3/TRBV12-4 NA CASRGGDRYQPQHF
TRBJ1-5 TRBV6-5 NA CASSYTSNQPQHF
TRBJ1-1 TRBV13 NA CASSLAPGQLNTEAFF
TRBJ1-4 TRBV6-2/TRBV6-3 NA CASSRTPQRSAGEKLFF
TRBJ2-1 TRBV15 medium-sized CATSRSVAGGYEQFF
TRBJ2-7 TRBV20-1 NA CSARETSGRYEQYF
TRBJ2-1 TRBV19 medium-sized CASTPLGLGPEQFF
TRBJ2-1 TRBV27 NA CASSPTRNNEQFF
TRBJ2-7 TRBV18 NA CASSPSAGRSPYEQYF
TRBJ1-1 TRBV29-1 NA CSVDGTKGTEAFF
TRBJ1-1 TRBV5-4 NA CASSPPRGENTEAFF
TRBJ2-2 TRBV6-5 medium-sized CASSYSPRGDTGELFF
TRBJ1-1 TRBV6-5 NA CASRLTGGLDTEAFF
TRBJ2-2 TRBV6-4 NA CASSDGNTGELFF
TRBJ2-5 TRBV10-3 NA CAISAAGNQETQYF
TRBJ2-3 TRBV6-2/TRBV6-3 NA CASTSSGAYTDTQYF
TRBJ2-3 TRBV19 NA CASSIGSVTSTDTQYF
TRBJ1-2 TRBV29-1 medium-sized CSVDWDRGYGYTF
TRBJ2-3 TRBV13 NA CASSRWASGGTDTQYF
TRBJ2-3 TRBV19 NA CASSIDTGTSGSYLTDTQYF
TRBJ2-1 TRBV7-2 medium-sized CASSLRYNEQFF
TRBJ1-3 TRBV7-6 NA CASSFGRSSGNTIYF
TRBJ1-5 TRBV19 NA CASSITGPKPQHF